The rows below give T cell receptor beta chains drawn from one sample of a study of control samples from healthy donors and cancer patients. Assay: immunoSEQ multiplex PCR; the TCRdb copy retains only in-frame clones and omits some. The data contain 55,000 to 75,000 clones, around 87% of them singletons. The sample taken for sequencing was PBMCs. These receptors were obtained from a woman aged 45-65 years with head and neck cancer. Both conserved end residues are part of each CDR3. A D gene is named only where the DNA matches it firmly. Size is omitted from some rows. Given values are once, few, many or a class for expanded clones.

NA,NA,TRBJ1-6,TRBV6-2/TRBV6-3,CASSYSDPRGLGSPLHF,TGTGCCAGCAGTTACTCGGACCCTCGGGGGCTGGGTTCACCCCTCCACTTT
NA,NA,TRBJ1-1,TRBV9,CASSVTDLNTEAFF,TGTGCCAGCAGCGTAACAGACCTGAACACTGAAGCTTTCTTT
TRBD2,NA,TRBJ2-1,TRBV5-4,CASKRRGGTNEQFF,TGTGCCAGCAAGAGGCGGGGGGGCACCAATGAGCAGTTCTTC
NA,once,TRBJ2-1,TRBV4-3,CASSQRDTPYNEQFF,TGCGCCAGCAGCCAGAGGGATACCCCCTACAATGAGCAGTTCTTC
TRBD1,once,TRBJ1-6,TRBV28,CASSLDRGLAYNSPLHF,TGTGCCAGCAGTCTTGACAGGGGACTAGCCTATAATTCACCCCTCCACTTT
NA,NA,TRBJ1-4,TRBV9,CASSVQGQFNEKLFF,TGTGCCAGCAGCGTACAAGGACAGTTTAATGAAAAACTGTTTTTT
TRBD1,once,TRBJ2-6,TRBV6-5,CASRRTGTGANVLTF,TGTGCCAGCAGGCGGACAGGGACTGGGGCCAACGTCCTGACTTTC
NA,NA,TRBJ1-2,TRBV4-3,CASSQAVGTGIYGYTF,TGCGCCAGCAGCCAAGCTGTGGGTACAGGCATCTATGGCTACACCTTC
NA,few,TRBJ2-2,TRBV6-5,CASTLLGDGTGELFF,TGTGCCAGCACCCTCCTCGGCGACGGCACCGGGGAGCTGTTTTTT
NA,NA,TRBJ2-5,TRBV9,CASSQTPNRAGMETQYF,TGTGCCAGCAGCCAAACCCCTAACAGGGCTGGGATGGAGACCCAGTACTTC
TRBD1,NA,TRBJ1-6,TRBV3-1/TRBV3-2,CASSQGVQGARYSPLHF,TGTGCCAGCAGCCAGGGGGTCCAGGGGGCTAGGTATTCACCCCTCCACTTT
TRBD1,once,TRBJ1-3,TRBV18,CASSTAETGVGNTIYF,TGTGCCAGCTCAACGGCCGAGACAGGGGTTGGAAACACCATATATTTT
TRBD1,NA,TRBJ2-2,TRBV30,CAWGQGDTGELFF,TGTGCCTGGGGACAGGGAGACACCGGGGAGCTGTTTTTT
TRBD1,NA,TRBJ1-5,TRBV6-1,CASSEGTGRSQPQHF,TGTGCCAGCAGTGAAGGGACAGGGCGCTCTCAGCCCCAGCATTTT
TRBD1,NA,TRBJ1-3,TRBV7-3,CASSLGTDSGNTIYF,TGTGCCAGCAGCTTGGGGACAGACTCTGGAAACACCATATATTTT
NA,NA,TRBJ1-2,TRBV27,CASSSGESYGYTF,TGTGCCAGCAGTTCCGGGGAAAGCTATGGCTACACCTTC
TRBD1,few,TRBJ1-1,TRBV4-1,CASSQGQGTNTEAFF,TGCGCCAGCAGCCAAGGACAGGGCACGAACACTGAAGCTTTCTTT
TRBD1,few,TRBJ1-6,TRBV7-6,CASSLTGNNSPLHF,TGTGCCAGCAGCCTGACAGGGAATAATTCACCCCTCCACTTT
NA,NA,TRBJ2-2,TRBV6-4,CASSKHTGELFF,TGTGCCAGCAGCAAGCACACCGGGGAGCTGTTTTTT
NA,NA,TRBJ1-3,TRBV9,CASSVEIWEDSGNTIYF,TGTGCCAGCAGCGTAGAGATTTGGGAGGACTCTGGAAACACCATATATTTT
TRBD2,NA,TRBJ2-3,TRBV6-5,CASNGLATDTQYF,TGTGCCAGCAATGGACTAGCGACAGATACGCAGTATTTT
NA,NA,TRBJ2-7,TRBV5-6,CASSLGGGPYEQYF,TGTGCCAGCAGCCTCGGTGGGGGCCCCTACGAGCAGTACTTC
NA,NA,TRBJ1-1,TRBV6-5,CASSYSSRGGKTEAFF,TGTGCCAGCAGTTACTCGAGCCGGGGAGGAAAAACTGAAGCTTTCTTT
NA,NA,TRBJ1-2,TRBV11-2,CASSLDSGYGYTF,TGTGCCAGCAGCTTGGACAGCGGATATGGCTACACCTTC
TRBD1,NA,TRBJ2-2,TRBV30,CAWTNHRTGDTGELFF,TGTGCCTGGACCAACCACCGAACAGGGGACACCGGGGAGCTGTTTTTT
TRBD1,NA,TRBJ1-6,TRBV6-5,CASSNIQGLNSPLHF,TGTGCCAGCAGTAACATACAGGGGCTTAATTCACCCCTCCACTTT
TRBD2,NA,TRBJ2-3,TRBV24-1,CATSDNSGAGGDTQYF,TGTGCCACCAGTGATAATAGCGGGGCGGGAGGAGATACGCAGTATTTT
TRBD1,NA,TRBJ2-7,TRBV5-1,CASSLARGSHEQYF,TGCGCCAGCAGCTTGGCCAGGGGGTCCCACGAGCAGTACTTC
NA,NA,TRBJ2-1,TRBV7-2,CASSLGAGSPGNEQFF,TGTGCCAGCAGCTTAGGGGCAGGGTCCCCTGGCAATGAGCAGTTCTTC
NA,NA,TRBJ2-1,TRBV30,CAWSVRRGGNEQFF,TGTGCCTGGAGTGTACGCAGGGGGGGGAATGAGCAGTTCTTC
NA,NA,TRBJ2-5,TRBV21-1,CASSCRGGRIQETQYF,TGTGCCAGCAGCTGTCGAGGGGGACGCATCCAAGAGACCCAGTACTTC